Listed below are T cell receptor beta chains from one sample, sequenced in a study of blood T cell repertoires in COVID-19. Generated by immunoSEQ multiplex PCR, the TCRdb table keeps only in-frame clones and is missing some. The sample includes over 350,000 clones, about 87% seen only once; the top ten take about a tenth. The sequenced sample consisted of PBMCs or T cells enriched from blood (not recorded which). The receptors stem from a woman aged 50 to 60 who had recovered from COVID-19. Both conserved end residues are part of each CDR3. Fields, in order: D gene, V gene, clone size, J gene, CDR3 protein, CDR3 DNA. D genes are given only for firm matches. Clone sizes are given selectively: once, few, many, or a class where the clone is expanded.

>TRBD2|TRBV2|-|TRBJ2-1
CASAGDYLYNEQFF
TGTGCCAGCGCCGGGGACTACCTCTACAATGAGCAGTTCTTC
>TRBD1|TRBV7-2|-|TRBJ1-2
CASSFNRGRTYGYTF
TGTGCCAGCAGCTTCAACAGGGGGAGAACATATGGCTACACCTTC
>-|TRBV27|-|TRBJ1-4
CASSLRTGGNEKLFF
TGTGCCAGCAGTTTAAGGACCGGGGGGAATGAAAAACTGTTTTTT
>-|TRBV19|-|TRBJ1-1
CASSILPGGTDTEAFF
TGTGCCAGTAGTATCCTTCCCGGGGGGACGGACACTGAAGCTTTCTTT
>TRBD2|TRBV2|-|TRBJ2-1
CASRVAGGSNEQFF
TGTGCCAGCAGGGTGGCGGGGGGGTCAAATGAGCAGTTCTTC
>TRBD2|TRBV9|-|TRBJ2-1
CASSAGTSNEQFF
TGTGCCAGCAGCGCCGGGACTAGCAATGAGCAGTTCTTC
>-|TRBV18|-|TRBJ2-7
CASSQATGITYEQYF
TGTGCCAGCTCACAGGCTACAGGAATTACCTACGAGCAGTACTTC
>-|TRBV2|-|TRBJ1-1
CASKYSDMNTEAFF
TGTGCCAGCAAGTACAGTGATATGAACACTGAAGCTTTCTTT
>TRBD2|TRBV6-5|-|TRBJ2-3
CASSYGLAADTQYF
TGTGCCAGCAGTTACGGACTAGCGGCAGATACGCAGTATTTT
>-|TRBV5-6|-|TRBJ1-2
CASSLKTNVDSF
TGTGCCAGCAGCTTGAAAACCAATGTCGACTCTTTC
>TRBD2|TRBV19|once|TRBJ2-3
CASSMAGDTDTQYF
TGTGCCAGTAGTATGGCGGGGGACACAGATACGCAGTATTTT
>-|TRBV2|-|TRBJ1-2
CASSTSGYRGYTF
TGTGCCAGCAGCACATCAGGGTATCGTGGCTACACCTTC
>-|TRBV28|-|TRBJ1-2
CASSLTGRYGYTF
TGTGCCAGCAGTTTGACAGGACGCTATGGCTACACCTTC
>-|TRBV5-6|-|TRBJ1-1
CASSFGRGWANTEAFF
TGTGCCAGCAGCTTTGGTAGGGGTTGGGCGAACACTGAAGCTTTCTTT
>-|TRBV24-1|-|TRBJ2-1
CATEHYNEQFF
TGTGCCACGGAGCACTACAATGAGCAGTTCTTC
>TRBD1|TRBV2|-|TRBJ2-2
CASSQTGVGGELFF
TGTGCCAGCAGTCAGACAGGGGTCGGCGGGGAGCTGTTTTTT
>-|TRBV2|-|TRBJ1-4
CASSDFEWEEKLFF
TGTGCCAGCAGTGATTTTGAATGGGAGGAAAAACTGTTTTTT
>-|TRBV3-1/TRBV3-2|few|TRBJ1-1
CASSQDGPDSAFF
TGTGCCAGCAGCCAAGATGGGCCAGATTCAGCTTTCTTT
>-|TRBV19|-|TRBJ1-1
CASRELGGTEAFF
TGTGCCAGTAGGGAATTAGGGGGCACTGAAGCTTTCTTT
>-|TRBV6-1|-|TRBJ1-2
CASSDTGLAGYTF
TGTGCCAGCAGTGACACGGGACTCGCTGGCTACACCTTC